This TCR beta chain was identified during a study of T cell changes during pregnancy in multiple sclerosis. The length of the CDR3 is 14 residues. CDR1 is SGHTA, CDR2 FQGTGA, per germline. V gave up 4 bases and J gave up 7 bases, with 15 bases separating them. Assay: immunoSEQ multiplex PCR; the TCRdb copy retains only in-frame clones and omits some. The table has approximately 51,000 clones, roughly 94% seen once. The sequence was collected from a female donor with multiple sclerosis, enrolled in a pregnancy study. The V gene is TRBV7-3, the J gene TRBJ2-3; tentatively, D is TRBD2 (5 bases). This sample comprised CD4+ T cells from peripheral blood mononuclear cells, obtained in the second trimester of pregnancy. The CDR3 is CASSSLGGGNTQYF. The CDR3 DNA follows: TGTGCCAGCAGCTCACTCGGCGGAGGTAATACGCAGTATTTT.